This entry lists 21 T cell receptor beta chains sequenced from one sample in a study of T cells in Graves' hyperthyroidism and ophthalmopathy. The CDR3 regions of TCR beta were amplified from RNA transcripts. When the TCR CDR3 underwent first-round RT-PCR, the HTBI primer set was used. TCRdb passed the multiplex PCR reads through MiXCR, listing each CDR3 protein once. The sample lists roughly 570,000 distinct CDR3 sequences; 15% to 18% were seen once. The sample consisted of blood. These TCRs come from a woman in her twenties or thirties with Graves' hyperthyroidism.

Details on this clonotype: The junction departs from germline at one end; a sequencing error may be responsible. The CDR3 protein is CASRGQPNTEASF. CDR3 sequence (DNA): TGTGCCAGCAGGGGACAGCCGAACACTGAAGCTTCCTTT. This chain connects TRBV7-9 to TRBJ1-1; 7 nucleotides agree with TRBD1. The CDR3 sequence is 13 residues long. The germline CDR1 and CDR2 sequences are SEHNR and FQNEAQ (reference sequence).

As to this clonotype: A much larger clone lies one base from this, so it may be a read error. The chain employs TRBV11-2 and TRBJ2-7; D remains unclear. Germline values: CDR1 SGHAT, CDR2 FQNNGV. This CDR3 spans 14 amino acids. V lost 2 bases, J lost 0 bases, and 8 bases lay in between. CDR3 bases: TGTGCCAGCAGCTTAACACAGCTCTCCTACGAGCAGTACTTC. Protein sequence: CASSLTQLSYEQYF.

This clonotype was counted ten times or more. This chain connects TRBV5-1 to TRBJ1-1; the D gene is possibly TRBD1 (5 bases). CDR3 length: 15 amino acids. Trimming took off 3 bases at V and 0 bases at J, with 12 bases between the two ends. The germline V gene encodes CDR1 SGHRS and CDR2 YFSETQ. CDR3 sequence reads: CASSSHQGMNTEAFF. CDR3 in DNA: TGCGCCAGCAGCTCGCATCAGGGCATGAACACTGAAGCTTTCTTT.

This clonotype came up many times. The genes are TRBV3-1 and TRBJ2-4; weak D call: TRBD2 (5 bases). The CDR3 sequence is 15 residues long. Looked up from germline, CDR1 is LGHDT and CDR2 is YNNKEL (reference sequence). V dropped 0 bases and J dropped 4 bases, with 10 bases sitting between them. CDR3 nucleotide sequence: TGTGCCAGCAGCCAAGATCTAGCCGGGAAAAACATTCAGTACTTC. It yields the protein CASSQDLAGKNIQYF.

This clonotype appeared many times. The V call is TRBV7-2, the J call TRBJ1-1; 8 bases are a match to TRBD1. Germline assignment: CDR1 SGHTA and CDR2 FQGNSA. V lost 0 bases to trimming and J lost 4 bases; unmatched junction nucleotides: 10. This CDR3 region has 17 residues. This CDR3 is CASSLARTGKSSTEAFF. CDR3 DNA: TGTGCCAGCAGCTTAGCAAGGACAGGGAAGAGTTCCACTGAAGCTTTCTTT.

This chain uses TRBV7-2 with TRBJ2-3, with 11 bases identical to TRBD2. This CDR3 is 17 amino acids long. V was pared by 4 bases and J by 4 bases, with 10 bases of the junction left unmatched. Germline CDR1 and CDR2: SGHTA and FQGNSA. The CDR3 is CASSSGLAELAPDTQYF. For the CDR3, the DNA is TGTGCCAGCAGCTCGGGACTAGCGGAGCTTGCCCCAGATACGCAGTATTTT. The full variable domain, with the rest looked up from reference TRBV7-2 and TRBJ2-3, is GAGVSQSPSNKVTEKGKDVELRCDPISGHTALYWYRQSLGQGLEFLIYFQGNSAPDKSGLPSDRFSAERTGGSVSTLTIQRTQQEDSAVYLCASSSGLAELAPDTQYFGPGTRLTVL.

This clonotype was detected ten times or more. The chain couples TRBV11-2 to TRBJ2-7; 13 bases map to TRBD2. Germline values: CDR1 SGHAT, CDR2 FQNNGV. CDR3 length: 15 residues. V gave up 1 base and J gave up 7 bases; unmatched junction bases: 4. CDR3: CASSLAETSGREQYF. In nucleotides, the CDR3 is TGTGCCAGCAGCTTAGCGGAGACTAGCGGGAGGGAGCAGTACTTC.

This clonotype was counted only a few times. V is TRBV19 and J is TRBJ1-2; D perhaps matches TRBD1 (5 bases). This CDR3 region has 14 residues. V was clipped by 7 bases and J by 4 bases, with 16 bases between them. Germline lookup yields CDR1 LNHDA and CDR2 SQIVND (reference sequence). As DNA, the CDR3 is TGTGCCAGTACGAGTATAGGACAAGTCTATGGCTACACCTTC. Protein: CASTSIGQVYGYTF.

This clonotype has ten or more counts. V usage is TRBV11-2 and J usage is TRBJ2-3, with 8 bases fitting TRBD1. The V gene's germline CDR1 is SGHAT and CDR2 FQNNGV. This CDR3 spans 14 amino acids. J gave up 5 bases and V 4 bases, and 5 bases lay outside the gene matches. The CDR3 nucleotides are TGTGCCAGCAGCTCTCAGGGGGCGGGAGATACGCAGTATTTT. Encoded protein: CASSSQGAGDTQYF.

This clonotype was recorded a few times. The chain is built from TRBV10-1 and TRBJ2-7; maybe TRBD2 (6 bases). V was trimmed by 6 bases and J by 2 bases, leaving 14 bases between them. The CDR3 consists of 14 residues. The germline V gene encodes CDR1 WNHNN and CDR2 SYGVQD (reference sequence). As DNA, the CDR3 is TGCGCCAGCAGCGTGGGACTCGGGGCCTACGAGCAGTACTTC. Translating gives CASSVGLGAYEQYF.

This clonotype has at least ten counts. The V and J genes are TRBV11-2 and TRBJ2-7; TRBD1 matches at 8 bases. This CDR3 has 17 amino acids. Germline lookup yields CDR1 SGHAT and CDR2 FQNNGV. Trimming cost V 5 bases and J 0 bases; bases outside gene matches: 12. The CDR3 bases are TGTGCCAGCAGCCGAAGGACAGGGATTTTCGACTCCTACGAGCAGTACTTC. The encoded protein is CASSRRTGIFDSYEQYF.

As to this clonotype: A much larger clonotype is one base distant, so this may be a read error. The rearrangement uses TRBV27 and TRBJ1-1; D remains unclear. This CDR3 region has 15 residues. V gave up 6 bases and J gave up 2 bases, with 16 bases separating them. From germline, CDR1 is MNHEY and CDR2 SMNVEV (reference sequence). This CDR3 reads CASRSTPAPNTEAFF. The CDR3 nucleotides are TGTGCCAGCAGATCGACACCCGCCCCAAACACTGAAGCTTTCTTT.

This clonotype has ten or more counts. The genes are TRBV28 and TRBJ1-6, with a weak D call TRBD1 (6 bases). Germline-derived CDR1 and CDR2 are MDHEN and SYDVKM. The length of the CDR3 is 17 residues. V was trimmed by 5 bases and J by 7 bases, leaving 21 bases between them. The CDR3 DNA follows: TGTGCCAGCAGTCGAACAGGACAGTACGGGTGGAATTCACCCCTCCACTTT. It is translated as CASSRTGQYGWNSPLHF.

This clonotype was seen ten or more times. In DNA, the CDR3 is TGTGCCAGCAGTTTATTAGCGGAGAGGTACCAAGAGACCCAGTACTTC. The encoded protein is CASSLLAERYQETQYF. The chain carries TRBV27 and TRBJ2-5; D is perhaps TRBD2 (6 bases). The germline CDR1 and CDR2 sequences are MNHEY and SMNVEV (reference sequence). V was trimmed by 1 base and J by 0 bases, leaving 12 bases between them. This CDR3 is built from 16 residues.

This clonotype has a count of ten or more. The V and J genes are TRBV5-1 and TRBJ2-1; 14 bases align to TRBD2. Germline assignment: CDR1 SGHRS and CDR2 YFSETQ. Trimming at V came to 4 bases and at J to 9 bases, leaving 9 bases not matched to a gene. The CDR3 extends over 16 amino acids. In DNA, the CDR3 is TGCGCCAGCAGCCCGGGACTAGCGGGAGTCGGGGCTGAGCAGTTCTTC. Protein sequence: CASSPGLAGVGAEQFF.

This clonotype has a count of ten or more. The J gene is TRBJ1-2, the V gene TRBV29-1; D is unclear. Germline values: CDR1 SQVTM, CDR2 ANQGSEA. V lost 2 bases and J lost 4, with 8 bases in between. This CDR3 is 12 amino acids long. CDR3 residues: CSVERESYGYTF. CDR3 DNA: TGCAGCGTTGAACGGGAGTCCTATGGCTACACCTTC.

The table lists this clonotype with a few counts. The chain joins TRBV3-1 to TRBJ1-6; possibly TRBD1 for D (5 bases). This CDR3 has 17 amino acids. Trimming cost V 5 bases and J 1 base, with 15 bases left between them. CDR1 is LGHDT, CDR2 YNNKEL, per germline (reference sequence). The CDR3 loop reads CASSGVLGGSYNSPLHF. The CDR3 DNA follows: TGTGCCAGCAGCGGGGTTTTGGGGGGATCCTATAATTCACCCCTCCACTTT.

This clonotype was detected ten times or more. This chain links TRBV2 with TRBJ1-5; D is undetermined. Trimming left V 5 bases short and J 0 bases short, with 5 bases between. The CDR3 is 13 amino acids. Germline CDR1 reads SNHLY; CDR2 reads FYNNEI. This chain's CDR3 is CASSMVSNQPQHF. CDR3 coding DNA: TGTGCCAGCAGTATGGTTAGCAATCAGCCCCAGCATTTT.

The sample holds many counts of this clonotype. V gene TRBV2 combines with J gene TRBJ2-4, with D possibly being TRBD1 (6 bases). Germline CDR1 is SNHLY and CDR2 is FYNNEI. The CDR3 is made up of 13 amino acids. V lost 8 bases, J lost 6 bases, and 14 bases lay in between. The CDR3 loop reads CASQPVGGNIQYF. The DNA for the CDR3 is TGTGCCAGCCAACCCGTAGGGGGAAACATTCAGTACTTC.

In the case of this clonotype: A much larger clone differs by one base, so this may be a read error. The chain joins TRBV7-3 to TRBJ1-1; 7 bases are a match to TRBD1. Losses at the gene ends were 5 bases for V and 0 bases for J; bases not matched to a gene: 6. The CDR3 extends over 15 amino acids. Germline V gene sequence: CDR1 SGHTA, CDR2 FQGTGA. The CDR3 sequence is CASSQGQIMNTEAFF. In DNA, the CDR3 is TGTGCCAGCAGCCAGGGACAGATCATGAACACTGAAGCTTTCTTT.

V usage is TRBV6-2 or TRBV6-3 and J usage is TRBJ2-7; no definite D call. Looked up from germline, CDR1 is MNHEY and CDR2 is SVGEGT. This CDR3 comprises 13 residues. V lost 6 bases to trimming and J lost 6 bases, with 15 bases between them. The CDR3 protein is CASSRRFDLEQYF. The CDR3 DNA reads TGTGCCAGCAGCAGGCGGTTCGATCTCGAGCAGTACTTC.